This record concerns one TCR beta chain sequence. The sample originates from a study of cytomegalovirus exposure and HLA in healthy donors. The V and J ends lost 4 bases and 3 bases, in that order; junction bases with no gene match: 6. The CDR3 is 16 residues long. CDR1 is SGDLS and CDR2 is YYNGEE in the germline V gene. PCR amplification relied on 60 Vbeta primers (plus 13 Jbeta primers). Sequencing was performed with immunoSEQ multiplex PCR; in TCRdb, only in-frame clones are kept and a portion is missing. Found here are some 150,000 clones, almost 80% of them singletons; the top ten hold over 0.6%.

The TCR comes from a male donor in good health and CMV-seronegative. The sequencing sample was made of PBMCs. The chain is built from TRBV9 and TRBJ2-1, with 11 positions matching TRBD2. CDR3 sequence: CASSSRTSGFYNEQFF. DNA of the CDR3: TGTGCCAGCAGCTCGAGGACTAGCGGGTTCTACAATGAGCAGTTCTTC.